Listed here are 13 T cell receptor beta chains from one sample, sequenced in a study of T cell clones after liver transplantation. Repertoires were generated with immunoSEQ multiplex PCR, while TCRdb's copy carries only in-frame clones and drops some. This table holds tens of thousands of clones, approximately 93% found once. The material was CD8+ T cells from blood, obtained less than 27 months after liver transplant. The source of these receptors is a human patient who received a liver transplant. Some T cells may be transferred from the graft donor.

The chain is built from TRBV7-9 and TRBJ2-7, with a weak D call TRBD1 (6 bases). Germline V lookup: CDR1 SEHNR, CDR2 FQNEAQ (reference sequence). The CDR3 extends over 12 amino acids. Trimming cost V 0 bases and J 7 bases, with 7 bases left between them. CDR3 region: CASSLATGEQYF. The CDR3 DNA reads as TGTGCCAGCAGCTTAGCGACAGGAGAGCAGTACTTC.

The V and J genes are TRBV11-3 and TRBJ2-1, with 9 nucleotides matching TRBD2. The CDR3 totals 17 residues. J was trimmed by 2 bases and V by 4 bases; bases with no gene match: 9. CDR1 is SGHNT, CDR2 YENEEA, per germline. The CDR3 spells CASSSWTSDNPYNEQFF. CDR3 nucleotides: TGTGCCAGCAGCTCCTGGACTAGCGATAACCCCTACAATGAGCAGTTCTTC.

This chain joins TRBV6-5 and TRBJ2-2; D remains unclear. CDR1 and CDR2 from the germline V gene are MNHEY and SVGAGI. The CDR3 is 13 residues long. Trimming shortened V by 0 bases and J by 8 bases, and 7 bases separated the two germline ends. The CDR3 region is CASSYSSVGELFF. The CDR3 DNA is TGTGCCAGCAGTTACTCGAGCGTGGGGGAGCTGTTTTTT.

CDR3 DNA sequence: TGTGCCAGCAGCCTCGGGGGCAGGGGGACAGATACGCAGTATTTT. It yields the protein CASSLGGRGTDTQYF. The rearrangement links TRBV5-6 to TRBJ2-3; maybe TRBD1 (7 bases). Germline CDR1 reads SGHDT; CDR2 reads YYEEEE. V lost 4 bases and J 3 bases, leaving 15 bases between the germline ends. The CDR3 consists of 15 residues.

The chain uses TRBV27 and TRBJ2-2; 11 nucleotides match TRBD2. This CDR3 comprises 15 residues. The germline V gene encodes CDR1 MNHEY and CDR2 SMNVEV (reference sequence). With V trimmed by 8 bases and J by 4 bases, 6 bases remained unmatched. Here the CDR3 DNA reads TGTGCCAGCGGCCCCGGGACTAGCGGCACCGGGGAGCTGTTTTTT. Amino acid sequence: CASGPGTSGTGELFF.

This sequence joins TRBV19 and TRBJ2-2; tentative D call: TRBD1 (6 bases). Germline loops: CDR1 LNHDA, CDR2 SQIVND (reference sequence). The V and J ends lost 5 bases and 4 bases respectively, with 14 bases between them. This CDR3 is 15 amino acids long. CDR3 residues: CASSWDGGGTGELFF. The CDR3 nucleotides are TGTGCCAGTAGTTGGGATGGGGGCGGCACCGGGGAGCTGTTTTTT.

The chain combines TRBV5-8 with TRBJ2-5, with D maybe TRBD2 (5 bases). Trimming took 3 bases from V and 5 from J, leaving 14 bases between them. Germline V gene sequence: CDR1 SGHTS, CDR2 YDEGEE. The CDR3 is 14 amino acids. The CDR3 DNA reads as TGTGCCAGCAGCTGGAGGCCCAACGAGGAGACCCAGTACTTC. This encodes CASSWRPNEETQYF.

The V call is TRBV28, the J call TRBJ2-7, with D perhaps matching TRBD1 (5 bases). The CDR3 totals 13 residues. In germline, CDR1 is MDHEN, CDR2 SYDVKM. Deletions cut 2 bases from V and 3 bases from J, with 8 bases between. In nucleotides, the CDR3 is TGTGCCAGCAGTTTAGACGACAGCTACGAGCAGTACTTC. Translated, it gives CASSLDDSYEQYF.

This clone appeared a single time. J is TRBJ1-3 and V is TRBV7-9, with no clear D. CDR3 length: 15 residues. The V end lost 5 bases, the J end lost 0 bases, and 11 bases lay between the germline ends. Germline assignment: CDR1 SEHNR and CDR2 FQNEAQ (reference sequence). The CDR3: CASSNPSISGNTIYF. DNA of the CDR3: TGTGCCAGCAGCAACCCCTCGATCTCTGGAAACACCATATATTTT.

In this sample, this clone turned up once. The chain joins TRBV19 to TRBJ2-3; maybe TRBD2 (6 bases). CDR3 size: 15 residues. Germline CDR1 reads LNHDA; CDR2 reads SQIVND (reference sequence). Trimming took 5 bases from V and 6 from J, leaving 18 bases between them. The CDR3: CASSSSRGLGDTQYF. In DNA, the CDR3 is TGTGCCAGTAGTTCCTCACGGGGACTCGGGGATACGCAGTATTTT.

By its share, this clone is medium-sized. The chain employs TRBV11-2 and TRBJ2-1; 10 positions match TRBD1. The CDR3 runs to 16 residues. Germline loops: CDR1 SGHAT, CDR2 FQNNGV. The V and J ends lost 3 bases and 9 bases, in that order; junction bases with no gene match: 11. CDR3 sequence: CASSFGPGTGVLEQFF. CDR3 DNA sequence: TGTGCCAGCAGCTTCGGACCCGGGACAGGGGTTCTTGAGCAGTTCTTC.

J is TRBJ2-3 and V is TRBV28; TRBD2 aligns across 15 bases. The germline V gene has CDR1 MDHEN and CDR2 SYDVKM. The trim removed 5 bases at V and 3 bases at J, leaving 9 bases unmatched. The CDR3 contains 18 residues. The CDR3 here is CASSHGLAGGPATDTQYF. The CDR3, as DNA: TGTGCCAGCAGTCACGGACTAGCGGGAGGGCCGGCGACAGATACGCAGTATTTT.

This chain connects TRBV13 to TRBJ2-1; no clear D. Trimming pared 5 bases from V and 4 bases from J, leaving 6 bases between. The CDR3 runs to 12 residues. Germline CDR1 is PRHDT and CDR2 is FYEKMQ (reference sequence). As DNA, the CDR3 is TGTGCCAGCAGCCCGCCATACAATGAGCAGTTCTTC. Translating it yields CASSPPYNEQFF.